These T cell receptor beta chains were read from a single sample in a study of cytotoxic CD8 clonotypes in ibrutinib-treated CLL. Profiling relied on immunoSEQ multiplex PCR, and the TCRdb table lists in-frame clones only, not all of them. Counted here are 150,000 to 200,000 clones, about 72% occurring once; the ten biggest clones make up roughly 13%. This specimen consisted of PBMCs, obtained after 24 months of ibrutinib treatment. Receptor source: a human donor with chronic lymphocytic leukemia. CDR3s include the opening cysteine and the closing phenylalanine or tryptophan. Fields, in order: J gene, D gene, V gene, clone size, CDR3 length, CDR3 DNA, CDR3 protein. D genes are given only for firm matches. Not every row has a clone size; where given, it reads once, few, many or a size class.

TRBJ1-5 TRBD1 TRBV6-1 . 14 TGTGCCAGCAGTAAAGACAGGGGGAATCAGCCCCAGCATTTT CASSKDRGNQPQHF
TRBJ2-7 TRBD2 TRBV4-3 . 16 TGCGCCAGCAGCCAAGAAGGGACGGGAGGGCTCTACGAGCAGTACTTC CASSQEGTGGLYEQYF
TRBJ2-3 TRBD2 TRBV5-4 . 16 TGTGCCAGCAGTCCCTCAAGAGCGGGAGGATCAGATACGCAGTATTTT CASSPSRAGGSDTQYF
TRBJ2-1 . TRBV7-2 . 17 TGTGCCAGCAGCTTAGCCTACGGCAGCCCTTCCTACAATGAGCAGTTCTTC CASSLAYGSPSYNEQFF
TRBJ2-5 TRBD2 TRBV11-2 . 13 TGTGCCAGCAGCGGGCAGGGAGGGGAGACCCAGTACTTC CASSGQGGETQYF
TRBJ2-1 . TRBV27 . 18 TGTGCCAGCAGTTCGGTTCCCAATATGCGGAGGGTAGACAATGAGCAGTTCTTC CASSSVPNMRRVDNEQFF
TRBJ1-5 . TRBV30 . 15 TGTGCCTGGAGTGGCGGGGGGCCAGGGAATCAGCCCCAGCATTTT CAWSGGGPGNQPQHF
TRBJ2-3 TRBD1 TRBV6-5 . 16 TGTGCCAGCAGTTTAGGCACAGGGGCCTCCGAAGATACGCAGTATTTT CASSLGTGASEDTQYF
TRBJ2-4 . TRBV20-1 . 11 TGCAGTGCTCTAAGAGGGTTCATTCAGTACTTC CSALRGFIQYF
TRBJ1-5 . TRBV4-1 . 15 TGCGCCAGCAGCCAAGATCGGACAGACAATCAGCCCCAGCATTTT CASSQDRTDNQPQHF
TRBJ2-4 . TRBV6-5 . 14 TGTGCCAGCAGCCAAGGGACCGATTGGGACATTCAGTACTTC CASSQGTDWDIQYF
TRBJ2-1 . TRBV5-1 . 15 TGCGCCAGCAGCTCCCGCCGGGACTCTGCGGGTGAGCAGTTCTTC CASSSRRDSAGEQFF
TRBJ1-2 . TRBV6-5 . 14 TGTGCCAGCAGTCAGACAGCCTCTAACTATGGCTACACCTTC CASSQTASNYGYTF
TRBJ2-7 . TRBV5-1 . 15 TGCGCCAGCAGCTTGGTAGGGGAGCACTACTACGAGCAGTACTTC CASSLVGEHYYEQYF
TRBJ2-5 . TRBV7-2 . 13 TGTGCCAGCAGCTTAGAAAACCAAGAGACCCAGTACTTC CASSLENQETQYF
TRBJ2-5 . TRBV6-1 . 15 TGTGCCAGCCCCCATGACAGGTCCCGCGGGGAGACCCAGTACTTC CASPHDRSRGETQYF
TRBJ2-7 TRBD2 TRBV5-4 . 15 TGTGCCAGCAGCCAAGGACTAGCGGGAAACTACGAGCAGTACTTC CASSQGLAGNYEQYF
TRBJ2-5 . TRBV30 . 14 TGTGCCTGGAGTGGTTGGACTATCAGAGAGACCCAGTACTTC CAWSGWTIRETQYF
TRBJ2-7 . TRBV2 . 11 TGTGCCAGCTGGCGGGCCTACGAGCAGTACTTC CASWRAYEQYF
TRBJ2-1 . TRBV9 . 15 TGTGCCAGCAGCGTAGCTGGCGGTGGGCTCAATGAGCAGTTCTTC CASSVAGGGLNEQFF
TRBJ1-5 TRBD1 TRBV30 . 13 TGTGCCTGGGGGGGACAGGGCGGACAGCCCCAGCATTTT CAWGGQGGQPQHF
TRBJ2-4 . TRBV5-6 . 13 TGTGCCAGCAGCGCAAGGTACAAAAACATTCAGTACTTC CASSARYKNIQYF
TRBJ1-1 TRBD1 TRBV6-5 . 15 TGTGCCAGCAGTTACGTGTCAGGGGGTTTGACTGAAGCTTTCTTT CASSYVSGGLTEAFF
TRBJ1-2 TRBD1 TRBV15 . 17 TGTGCCACCAGCAGAGATGGGACAGGGCGTGATAACTATGGCTACACCTTC CATSRDGTGRDNYGYTF
TRBJ1-4 . TRBV28 . 14 TGTGCCAGCAGTTCGCATTGGGGGACGGGAAAACTGTTTTTT CASSSHWGTGKLFF
TRBJ1-2 . TRBV5-4 . 14 TGTGCCAGCAGCCCCGGATTGGGCTGGTATGGCTACACCTTC CASSPGLGWYGYTF
TRBJ2-7 TRBD1 TRBV6-1 . 15 TGTGCCAGCAGTCCTCGACAGGGCGGGTCCTACGAGCAGTACTTC CASSPRQGGSYEQYF
TRBJ1-1 TRBD1 TRBV28 . 17 TGTGCCAGCAGTTTTGGATGGGAAGACAGGGGATATCCTGAAGCTTTCTTT CASSFGWEDRGYPEAFF
TRBJ2-7 . TRBV7-6 . 13 TGTGCCAGCAGCTTAAGTCGGGGTTACGAGCAGTACTTC CASSLSRGYEQYF
TRBJ2-7 . TRBV7-2 . 15 TGTGCCAGCAGCTTAGTAGGCAGGGGAACCTACGAGCAGTACTTC CASSLVGRGTYEQYF
TRBJ2-3 TRBD2 TRBV6-6 . 16 TGTGCCAGCAGATCAGCGGGAGTGTATAGCACAGATACGCAGTATTTT CASRSAGVYSTDTQYF
TRBJ1-3 . TRBV7-2 few 15 TGTGCCAGCAGCTTAGGCGCTTTACCTGGAAACACCATATATTTT CASSLGALPGNTIYF
TRBJ2-7 . TRBV28 once 12 TGTGCCAGCAGTTTTTCCGGGTACGAGCAGTACTTC CASSFSGYEQYF
TRBJ2-5 TRBD2 TRBV27 . 18 TGTGCCAGCAGTTCGGGACTAGCGGGAGGGCCGTACCAAGAGACCCAGTACTTC CASSSGLAGGPYQETQYF
TRBJ2-7 TRBD2 TRBV9 once 17 TGTGCCAGCAGCGCGACCCCCCGGACTAGCGCAGTAAGCAAGCAGTACTTC CASSATPRTSAVSKQYF
TRBJ1-1 . TRBV18 . 14 TGTGCCAGCTCACCTCGGACGGAGGGGACTGAAGCTTTCTTT CASSPRTEGTEAFF
TRBJ1-5 . TRBV7-8 . 16 TGTGCCAGCAGCCCCCGCCGCGAGGGGGTGCGGCAGCCCCAGCATTTT CASSPRREGVRQPQHF
TRBJ2-7 . TRBV7-2 . 13 TGTGCCAGCAGCTCCTTCTTATCCTACGAGCAGTACTTC CASSSFLSYEQYF
TRBJ2-1 TRBD1 TRBV27 . 14 TGTGCCAGCATCGTCGGACAGGGCAACAATGAGCAGTTCTTC CASIVGQGNNEQFF
TRBJ2-3 . TRBV5-4 . 16 TGTGCCAGCAGCGACGGGATTAGCGGAAGCACAGATACGCAGTATTTT CASSDGISGSTDTQYF
TRBJ2-7 TRBD2 TRBV9 once 15 TGTGCCAGCAGCGTAGCTGGCAGCGGGAGCCACGAGCAGTACTTC CASSVAGSGSHEQYF
TRBJ2-5 . TRBV6-6 . 12 TGTGCCAGCAGTTCCGCAGGAGAGACCCAGTACTTC CASSSAGETQYF
TRBJ2-3 . TRBV30 . 16 TGTGCCTGGAGCAAAGGACTGGCCAATCCCACAGATACGCAGTATTTT CAWSKGLANPTDTQYF
TRBJ2-7 TRBD1 TRBV5-1 . 15 TGCGCCAGCAGCTCGGGACAGTCTAGCTCCTACGAGCAGTACTTC CASSSGQSSSYEQYF
TRBJ2-6 . TRBV7-3 . 15 TGTGCCAGCAGCCCTCAGGGGTCTGGGGCCAACGTCCTGACTTTC CASSPQGSGANVLTF
TRBJ2-7 . TRBV7-9 . 14 TGTGCCAGCAGCTTAGCCGAGCACGCCTACGAGCAGTACTTC CASSLAEHAYEQYF
TRBJ2-3 . TRBV4-1 few 16 TGCGCCAGCAGCCAAGAAGGTAGCCTTAGCACAGATACGCAGTATTTT CASSQEGSLSTDTQYF
TRBJ2-3 TRBD2 TRBV29-1 . 15 TGCAGCGTTGAGGCTAGAGCGGGAGCCTCAGATACGCAGTATTTT CSVEARAGASDTQYF
TRBJ2-7 . TRBV15 once 15 TGTGCCACCAGCAGAGATCACAGGGTAAACTACGAGCAGTACTTC CATSRDHRVNYEQYF
TRBJ2-3 . TRBV7-2 . 16 TGTGCCAGCAGATCCCCGCAGCGCCCCATCACAGATACGCAGTATTTT CASRSPQRPITDTQYF
TRBJ2-7 TRBD2 TRBV4-1 . 14 TGCGCCAGCAGCCACACTAGCGGGAGCGCCGAGCAGTACTTC CASSHTSGSAEQYF
TRBJ1-1 . TRBV7-8 . 12 TGTGCCAGCAGCTTAGGAGAGGGTGACGCTTTCTTT CASSLGEGDAFF
TRBJ2-2 . TRBV28 . 16 TGTGCCAGCAGTTTATTTGGAGGGGGCATCACCGGGGAGCTGTTTTTT CASSLFGGGITGELFF
TRBJ1-5 TRBD1 TRBV10-3 few 14 TGTGCCACTGTGGGGGGACAGGGAGGCCAGCCCCAGCATTTT CATVGGQGGQPQHF
TRBJ2-5 . TRBV30 . 11 TGTGCCTGGAGTGCACAAGAGACCCAGTACTTC CAWSAQETQYF